This is a list of T cell receptor beta chains from one sample in a study of Ad26.COV2.S vaccination and SARS-CoV-2 variants. Data came from immunoSEQ multiplex PCR; TCRdb stores just in-frame clones and leaves some out. The sample records hundreds of thousands of clones, around 90% being singletons. The sample in question was peripheral blood, obtained in a trial of Ad26.COV2.S vaccine versus placebo. These receptors originate from a person between 18 and 60 years old who received the Ad26.COV2.S COVID-19 vaccine or a placebo. Both conserved end residues are part of each CDR3.

v_call | cdr3_aa
TRBV14 | CASSLFAGRSSYNEQFF
TRBV5-6 | CASSLVGTDTQYF
TRBV4-1 | CASSQPRGVTGNTIYF
TRBV5-6 | CASSLAGEGSNQPQHF
TRBV20-1 | CSASSEHSYNEQFF
TRBV10-2 | CASSRSGVGDTQYF
TRBV19 | CAVETSDRGNYGYTF
TRBV2 | CASKLAGDTQYF
TRBV7-9 | CASSLVGGLTYEQYF
TRBV5-6 | CASSLGVTYNEQFF
TRBV6-5 | CASSYSLGTGELFF
TRBV10-3 | CAISDSGTGREKLFF
TRBV11-2 | CASSPGSKFGYTF
TRBV10-2 | CASSEPTSGSTYNEQFF
TRBV7-2 | CASSFVGQTYEQYF
TRBV19 | CASSIGSGPYEQYF
TRBV27 | CASSFQGSHEQYF
TRBV7-9 | CASSPPGTANYGYTF
TRBV12-5 | CASGTPGQGAHNGELFF
TRBV28 | CASTSGGLWAEAFF
TRBV4-3 | CASGPGLALVRTGELFF
TRBV4-2 | CASSQVSGTGRSYEQYF
TRBV27 | CAIWGFNEQFF
TRBV18 | CASSPGPGPQETQYF
TRBV2 | CASSPNLADYEQYF
TRBV5-4 | CASSLPPQGALNEQFF
TRBV7-6 | CASSSLFTGNNEQFF
TRBV4-1 | CASSQVLVPQPWGADNSPLHF
TRBV5-3 | CARRPGTAGRGGGGYTF
TRBV3-1/TRBV3-2 | CASSPRRDGGAFF
TRBV27 | CASIPGRLAKNIQYF
TRBV5-1 | CASSPLTSGRSGELFF
TRBV5-8 | CASSLALADSYNEQFF